This TCR beta chain was identified during a study of sequential checkpoint blockade in melanoma. In the study overall: After both sequences, patients received maintenance nivolumab.

Treatment of the sample: randomized to nivolumab then ipilimumab (arm A) or the reverse (arm B). Patients had received no earlier DNA-damaging chemotherapy. This clone came up a few times. With a far larger clone one base away, a read error is the likely cause. Other DNA sequences of this sample code for an identical CDR3. Sequencing used immunoSEQ multiplex PCR; TCRdb keeps in-frame clones, though not all of them. The sample consists of approximately 10,000 clones, 74% of them appearing once. V was trimmed by 2 bases and J by 0 bases, leaving 7 bases between them. Germline CDR1 reads MNHNY; CDR2 reads SVGAGI (reference sequence). CDR3 length: 15 residues.

Material: CD8+ T cells sorted from blood (inferred from file names), obtained from a patient given nivolumab and ipilimumab in sequence. The V and J genes are TRBV6-6 and TRBJ1-4; no reliable D call. The sequence was collected from a human donor with melanoma. The CDR3: CASSYEGATNEKLFF. As DNA, the CDR3 is TGTGCCAGCAGTTACGAGGGAGCAACTAATGAAAAACTGTTTTTT.